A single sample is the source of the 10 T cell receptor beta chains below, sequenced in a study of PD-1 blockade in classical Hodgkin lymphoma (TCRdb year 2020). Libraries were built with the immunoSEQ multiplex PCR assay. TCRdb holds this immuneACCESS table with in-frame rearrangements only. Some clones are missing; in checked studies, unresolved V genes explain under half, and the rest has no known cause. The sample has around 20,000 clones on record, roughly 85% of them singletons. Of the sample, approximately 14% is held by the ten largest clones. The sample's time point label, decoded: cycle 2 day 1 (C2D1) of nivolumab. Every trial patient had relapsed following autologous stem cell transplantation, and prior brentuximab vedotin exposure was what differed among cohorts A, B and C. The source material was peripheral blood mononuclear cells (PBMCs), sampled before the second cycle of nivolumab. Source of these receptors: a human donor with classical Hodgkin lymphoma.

The CDR3 protein is CASSLGAGATGNTIYF. In DNA form, the CDR3 reads TGTGCCAGCAGCTTAGGGGCAGGGGCAACTGGAAACACCATATATTTT. J is TRBJ1-3 and V is TRBV7-9; a possible D gene is TRBD1 (6 bases). This CDR3 region has 16 residues. CDR1 and CDR2 (germline): SEHNR, FQNEAQ (reference sequence). Trimming left V 1 base short and J 2 bases short, with 12 bases between.

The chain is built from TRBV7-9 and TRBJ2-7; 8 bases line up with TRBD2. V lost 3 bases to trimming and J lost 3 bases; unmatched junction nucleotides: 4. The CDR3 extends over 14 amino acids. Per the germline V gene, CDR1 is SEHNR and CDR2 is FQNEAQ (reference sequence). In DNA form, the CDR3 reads TGTGCCAGCAGCTTGAGCGGGGGAGTCTACGAGCAGTACTTC. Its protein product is CASSLSGGVYEQYF.

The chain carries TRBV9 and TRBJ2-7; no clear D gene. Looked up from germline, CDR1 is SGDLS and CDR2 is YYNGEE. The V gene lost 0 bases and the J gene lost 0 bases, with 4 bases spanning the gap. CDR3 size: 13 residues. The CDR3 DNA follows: TGTGCCAGCAGCGTAGGGGACTCCTACGAGCAGTACTTC. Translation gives CASSVGDSYEQYF.

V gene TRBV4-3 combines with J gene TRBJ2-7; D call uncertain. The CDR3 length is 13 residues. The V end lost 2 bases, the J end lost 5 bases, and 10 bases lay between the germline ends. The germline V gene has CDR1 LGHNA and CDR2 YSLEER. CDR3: CASSQTEFNEQYF. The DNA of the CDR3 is TGCGCCAGCAGCCAAACAGAGTTTAACGAGCAGTACTTC.

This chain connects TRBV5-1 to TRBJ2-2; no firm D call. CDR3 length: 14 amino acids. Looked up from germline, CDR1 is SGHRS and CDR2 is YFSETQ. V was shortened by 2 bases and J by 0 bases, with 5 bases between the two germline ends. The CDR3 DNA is TGCGCCAGCAGCTTAGCGACGAACACCGGGGAGCTGTTTTTT. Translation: CASSLATNTGELFF.

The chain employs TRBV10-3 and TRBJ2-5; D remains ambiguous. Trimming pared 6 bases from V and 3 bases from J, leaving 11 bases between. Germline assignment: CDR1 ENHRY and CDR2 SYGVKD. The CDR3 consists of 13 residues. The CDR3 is CAIRESPEETQYF. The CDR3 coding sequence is TGTGCCATCAGGGAAAGTCCTGAAGAGACCCAGTACTTC.

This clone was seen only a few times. Written as DNA, the CDR3 is TGTGCCAGCAGTTACGGGCCCAGCTCCTATAATTCACCCCTCCACTTT. It specifies CASSYGPSSYNSPLHF. J is TRBJ1-6 and V is TRBV6-6; D ambiguous. The V and J ends lost 2 bases and 0 bases respectively, with 8 bases between them. CDR1 and CDR2 from the germline V gene are MNHNY and SVGAGI (reference sequence). The CDR3 totals 16 residues.

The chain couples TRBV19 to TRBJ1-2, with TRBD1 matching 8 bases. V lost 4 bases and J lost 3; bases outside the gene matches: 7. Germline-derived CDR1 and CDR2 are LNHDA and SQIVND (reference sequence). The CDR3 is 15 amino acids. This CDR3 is CASSKPGQGDYGYTF. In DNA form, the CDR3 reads TGTGCCAGTAGTAAACCCGGACAGGGAGACTATGGCTACACCTTC.

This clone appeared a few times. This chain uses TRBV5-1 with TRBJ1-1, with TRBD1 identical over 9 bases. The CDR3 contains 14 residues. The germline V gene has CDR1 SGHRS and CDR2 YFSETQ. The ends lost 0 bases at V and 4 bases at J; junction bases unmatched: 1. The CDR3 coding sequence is TGCGCCAGCAGCTTGGGACAGGGGGGCACTGAAGCTTTCTTT. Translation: CASSLGQGGTEAFF.

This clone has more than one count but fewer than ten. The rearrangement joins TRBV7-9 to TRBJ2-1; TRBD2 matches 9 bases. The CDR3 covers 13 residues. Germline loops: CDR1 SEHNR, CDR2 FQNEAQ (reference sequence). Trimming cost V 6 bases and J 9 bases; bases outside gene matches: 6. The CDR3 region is CASRRGGPSEQFF. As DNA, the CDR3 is TGTGCCAGCAGGCGGGGGGGCCCCTCTGAGCAGTTCTTC.